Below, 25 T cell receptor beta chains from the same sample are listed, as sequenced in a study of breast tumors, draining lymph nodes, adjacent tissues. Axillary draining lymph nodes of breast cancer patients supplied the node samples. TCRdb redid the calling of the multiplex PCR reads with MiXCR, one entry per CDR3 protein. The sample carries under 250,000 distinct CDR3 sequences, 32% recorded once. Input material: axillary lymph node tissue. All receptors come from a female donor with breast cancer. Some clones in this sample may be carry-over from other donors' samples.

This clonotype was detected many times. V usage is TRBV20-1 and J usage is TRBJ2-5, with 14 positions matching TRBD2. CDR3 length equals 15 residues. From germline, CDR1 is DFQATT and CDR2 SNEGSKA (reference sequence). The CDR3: CSSGTSGSEGETQYF. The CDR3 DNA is TGCAGCTCCGGGACTAGCGGGAGTGAAGGAGAGACCCAGTACTTC.

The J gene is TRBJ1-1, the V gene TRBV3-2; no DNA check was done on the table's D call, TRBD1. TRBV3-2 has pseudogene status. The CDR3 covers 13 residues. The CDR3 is CASSRTGGVEAFF. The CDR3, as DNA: TGTGCCAGCAGCAGGACAGGCGGGGTGGAAGCTTTCTTT.

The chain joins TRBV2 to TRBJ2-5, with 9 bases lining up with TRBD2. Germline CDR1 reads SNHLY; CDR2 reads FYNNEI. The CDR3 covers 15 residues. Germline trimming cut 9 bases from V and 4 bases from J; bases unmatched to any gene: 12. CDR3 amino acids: CASGGSGRCGETQYF. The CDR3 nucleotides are TGTGCCAGTGGGGGAAGCGGGAGGTGTGGAGAGACCCAGTACTTC.

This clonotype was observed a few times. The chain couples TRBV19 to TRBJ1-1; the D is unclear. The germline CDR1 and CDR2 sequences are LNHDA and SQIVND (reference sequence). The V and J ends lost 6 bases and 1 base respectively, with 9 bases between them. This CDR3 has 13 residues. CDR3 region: CASRRRANTEAFF. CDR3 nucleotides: TGTGCCAGTAGGAGGAGGGCGAACACTGAAGCTTTCTTT.

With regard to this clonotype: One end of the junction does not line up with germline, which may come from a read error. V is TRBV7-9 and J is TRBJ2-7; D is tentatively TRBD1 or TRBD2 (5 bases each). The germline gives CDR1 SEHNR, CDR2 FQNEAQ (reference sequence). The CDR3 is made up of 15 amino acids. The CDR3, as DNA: TGTGCCAGCAGCTTATCCGGGGCACTGAACTACGAGCAGCACTTC. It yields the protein CASSLSGALNYEQHF.

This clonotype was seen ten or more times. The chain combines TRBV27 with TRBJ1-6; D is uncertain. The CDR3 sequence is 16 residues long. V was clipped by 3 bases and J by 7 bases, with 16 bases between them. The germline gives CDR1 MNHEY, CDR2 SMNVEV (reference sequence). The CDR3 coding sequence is TGTGCCAGCAGTTTCGTGAGCGGCCACCAAAATTCACCCCTCCACTTT. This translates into CASSFVSGHQNSPLHF.

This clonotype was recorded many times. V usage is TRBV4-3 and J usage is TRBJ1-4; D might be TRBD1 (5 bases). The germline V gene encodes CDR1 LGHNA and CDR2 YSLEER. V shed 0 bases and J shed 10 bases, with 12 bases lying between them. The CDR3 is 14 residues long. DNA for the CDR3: TGCGCCAGCAGCCAAGATAGGACAAAAGGAAAACTGTTTTTT. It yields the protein CASSQDRTKGKLFF.

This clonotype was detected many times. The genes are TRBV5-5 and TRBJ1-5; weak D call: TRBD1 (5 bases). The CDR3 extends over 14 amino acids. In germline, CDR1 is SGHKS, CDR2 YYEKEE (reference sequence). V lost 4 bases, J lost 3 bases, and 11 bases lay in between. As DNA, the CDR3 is TGTGCCAGCAGCATAGACAGCTACAATCAGCCCCAGCATTTT. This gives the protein CASSIDSYNQPQHF.

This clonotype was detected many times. CDR3 sequence (DNA): TGTGCCTCTACCGGGGACGGGGGGGGTTCGGCCCTCCACTTT. Protein sequence: CASTGDGGGSALHF. The chain couples TRBV30 to TRBJ1-6; possible D gene TRBD1, 5 bases. CDR3 size: 14 residues. The V and J ends lost 7 bases and 14 bases respectively, with 24 bases between them. CDR1 is GTSNPN and CDR2 is SVGIG in the germline V gene (reference sequence).

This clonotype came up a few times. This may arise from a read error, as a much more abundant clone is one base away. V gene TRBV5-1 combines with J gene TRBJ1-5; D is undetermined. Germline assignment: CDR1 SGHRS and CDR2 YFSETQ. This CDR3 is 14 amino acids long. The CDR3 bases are TGCGCCAGCAGCTTGAACGCCGATAATCACCCCCAGCATTTT. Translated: CASSLNADNHPQHF.

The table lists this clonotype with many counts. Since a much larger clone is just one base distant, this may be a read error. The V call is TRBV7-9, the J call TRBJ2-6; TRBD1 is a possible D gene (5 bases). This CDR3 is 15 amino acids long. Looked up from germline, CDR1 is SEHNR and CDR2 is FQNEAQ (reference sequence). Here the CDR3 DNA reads TGTGCCAGCAGCTTATCATTCTCTGGGGCCAACGTCCTGCCTTTC. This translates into CASSLSFSGANVLPF.

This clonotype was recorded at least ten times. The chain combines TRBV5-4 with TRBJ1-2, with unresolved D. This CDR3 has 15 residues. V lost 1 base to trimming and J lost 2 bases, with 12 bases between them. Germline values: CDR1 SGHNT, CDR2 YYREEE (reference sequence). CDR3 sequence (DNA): TGTGCCAGCAGCTTGTTCGGGCAGACCAACTATGGCTACACCTTC. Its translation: CASSLFGQTNYGYTF. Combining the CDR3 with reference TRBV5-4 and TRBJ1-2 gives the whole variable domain ETGVTQSPTHLIKTRGQQVTLRCSSQSGHNTVSWYQQALGQGPQFIFQYYREEENGRGNFPPRFSGLQFPNYSSELNVNALELDDSALYLCASSLFGQTNYGYTFGSGTRLTVV.

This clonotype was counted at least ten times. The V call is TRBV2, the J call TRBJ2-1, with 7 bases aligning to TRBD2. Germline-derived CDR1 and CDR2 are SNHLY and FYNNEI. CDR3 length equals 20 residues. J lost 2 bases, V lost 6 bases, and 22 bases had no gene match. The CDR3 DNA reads TGTGCCAGCAGCGAAACGGGGACGGACCCCTGGGCGGGAGCCTACAATGAGCAGTTCTTC. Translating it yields CASSETGTDPWAGAYNEQFF.

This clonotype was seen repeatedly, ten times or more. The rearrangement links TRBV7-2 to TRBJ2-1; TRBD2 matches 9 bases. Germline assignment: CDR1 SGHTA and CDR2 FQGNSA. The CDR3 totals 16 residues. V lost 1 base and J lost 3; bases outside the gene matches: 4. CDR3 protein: CASSLGLSGGYNEQFF. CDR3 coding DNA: TGTGCCAGCAGCTTAGGGCTTAGCGGGGGCTACAATGAGCAGTTCTTC. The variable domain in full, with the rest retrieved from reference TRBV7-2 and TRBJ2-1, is GAGVSQSPSNKVTEKGKDVELRCDPISGHTALYWYRQSLGQGLEFLIYFQGNSAPDKSGLPSDRFSAERTGGSVSTLTIQRTQQEDSAVYLCASSLGLSGGYNEQFFGPGTRLTVL.

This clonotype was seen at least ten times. CDR3 in DNA: TGCAGTGCTAGAGAGAACAATAATGAGCAGTTCTTC. Its translation: CSARENNNEQFF. The chain uses TRBV20-1 and TRBJ2-1; no reliable D call. The V end was cut by 0 bases, the J end by 7 bases, with 7 bases between. Germline CDR1 is DFQATT and CDR2 is SNEGSKA (reference sequence). CDR3 size: 12 residues.

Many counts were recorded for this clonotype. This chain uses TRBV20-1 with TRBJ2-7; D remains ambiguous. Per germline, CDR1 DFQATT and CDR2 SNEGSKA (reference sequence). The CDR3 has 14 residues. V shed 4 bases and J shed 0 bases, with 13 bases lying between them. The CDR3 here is CSAISDRSSYEQYF. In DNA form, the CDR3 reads TGCAGTGCTATTTCCGACCGCAGCTCCTACGAGCAGTACTTC.

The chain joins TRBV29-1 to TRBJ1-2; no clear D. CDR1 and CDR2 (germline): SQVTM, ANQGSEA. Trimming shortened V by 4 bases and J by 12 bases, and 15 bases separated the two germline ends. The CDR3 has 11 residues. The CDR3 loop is CSVVENSGNTF. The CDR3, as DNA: TGCAGCGTTGTGGAAAACTCTGGAAACACCTTC.

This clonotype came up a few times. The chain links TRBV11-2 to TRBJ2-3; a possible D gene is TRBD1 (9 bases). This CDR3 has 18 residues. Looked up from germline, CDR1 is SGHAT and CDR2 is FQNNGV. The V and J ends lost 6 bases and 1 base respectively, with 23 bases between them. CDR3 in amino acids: CASRLTGGPAGGTDTQYF. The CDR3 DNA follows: TGTGCCAGCAGGTTAACAGGGGGCCCAGCGGGAGGCACAGATACGCAGTATTTT.

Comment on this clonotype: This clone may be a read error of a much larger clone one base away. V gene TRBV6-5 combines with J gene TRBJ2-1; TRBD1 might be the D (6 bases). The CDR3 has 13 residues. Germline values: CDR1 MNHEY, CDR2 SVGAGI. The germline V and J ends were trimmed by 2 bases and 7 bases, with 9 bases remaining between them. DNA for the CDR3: TGTGCCAGCAGTTACGGACAGACGAATGAGCAGTTCTTC. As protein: CASSYGQTNEQFF.

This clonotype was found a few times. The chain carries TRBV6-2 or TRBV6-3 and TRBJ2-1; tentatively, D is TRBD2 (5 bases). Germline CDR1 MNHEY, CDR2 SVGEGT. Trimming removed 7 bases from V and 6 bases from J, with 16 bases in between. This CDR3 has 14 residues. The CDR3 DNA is TGTGCCAGCACATCTACTAGGGATCGCAATGAGCAGTTCTTC. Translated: CASTSTRDRNEQFF.

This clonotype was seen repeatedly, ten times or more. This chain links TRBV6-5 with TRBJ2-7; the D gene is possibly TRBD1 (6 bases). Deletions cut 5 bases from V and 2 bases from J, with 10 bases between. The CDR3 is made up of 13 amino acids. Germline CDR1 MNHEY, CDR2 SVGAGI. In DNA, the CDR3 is TGTGCCAGCAGTCAAACAGGGACCTACGAGCAGTACTTC. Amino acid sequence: CASSQTGTYEQYF.

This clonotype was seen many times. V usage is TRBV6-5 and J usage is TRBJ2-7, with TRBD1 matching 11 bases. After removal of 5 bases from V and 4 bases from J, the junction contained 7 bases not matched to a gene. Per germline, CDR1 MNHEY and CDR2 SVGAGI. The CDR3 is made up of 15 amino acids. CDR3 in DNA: TGTGCCAGCAGTATCCGGACAGGGGGCGATTACGAGCAGTACTTC. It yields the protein CASSIRTGGDYEQYF.

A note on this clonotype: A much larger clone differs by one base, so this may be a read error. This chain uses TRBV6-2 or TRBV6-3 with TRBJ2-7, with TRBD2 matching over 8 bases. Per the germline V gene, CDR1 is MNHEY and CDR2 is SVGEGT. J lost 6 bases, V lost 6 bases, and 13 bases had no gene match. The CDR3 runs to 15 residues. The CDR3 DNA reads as TGTGCCAGCAGGGACCCCGGGACTAGAATTGGCGAGCAGTACTTC. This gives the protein CASRDPGTRIGEQYF.

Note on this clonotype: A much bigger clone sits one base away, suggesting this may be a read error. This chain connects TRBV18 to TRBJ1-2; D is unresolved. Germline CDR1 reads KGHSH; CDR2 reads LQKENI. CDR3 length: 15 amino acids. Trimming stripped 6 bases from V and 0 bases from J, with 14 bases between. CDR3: CASSPLGTSNYGYTF. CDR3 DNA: TGTGCCAGCTCGCCCCTAGGCACCTCTAACTATGGCTACACCTTC.

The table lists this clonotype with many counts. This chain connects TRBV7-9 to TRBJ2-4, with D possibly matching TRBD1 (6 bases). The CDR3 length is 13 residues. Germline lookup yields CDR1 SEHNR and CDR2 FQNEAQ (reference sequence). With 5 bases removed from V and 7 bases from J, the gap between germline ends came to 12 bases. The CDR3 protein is CASSATRGNIQYF. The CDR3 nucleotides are TGTGCCAGCAGCGCAACAAGGGGGAACATTCAGTACTTC.